This T cell receptor beta chain was recorded in a study of T cell responses to AZD1222 COVID-19 vaccine. Findings of the study overall: Rises in breadth and depth of Spike-specific TCRs came after two AZD1222 doses. Targeting of unmutated variant regions was reportedly seen in nearly half of spike-specific TCRs. Most donors were white British, females outnumbered males, and clonal diversity was possibly underestimated. The peak T cell response came first, and repertoires were sampled only after it.

This clone appeared once. Its specificity is unknown. Measured with immunoSEQ multiplex PCR; TCRdb has only the in-frame clones, and not every one. The table shows some 40,000 clones, with 60% to 85% occurring only once. This TCR was sampled from an adult in good health. The starting material was peripheral blood, obtained on day 0 of AZD1222 vaccination.

CDR3 nucleotides: TGTGCCAGCTCCACCGGGGCACAAAGTGGCTACACCTTC. This translates into CASSTGAQSGYTF. The J gene is TRBJ1-2, the V gene TRBV18; TRBD1 is a possible D gene (5 bases). The CDR3 runs 13 residues. Trimming took 6 bases from V and 7 from J, leaving 15 bases between them. Germline V lookup: CDR1 KGHSH, CDR2 LQKENI.